This passage covers 3 T cell receptor beta chains from one sample sequenced in a study of CD8+ T cells in alopecia areata. RNA was isolated and reverse transcribed to cDNA, the sequencing template. TCRdb keeps only in-frame clones here, not all; method: immunoSEQ multiplex PCR. Of 140,000 to 150,000 clones listed, about two thirds are singletons. The sample taken for sequencing was CD8+ T cells sorted from blood. Receptors were obtained from a human donor in good health.

The CDR3 reads CASSGPLQETQYF. The CDR3, as DNA: TGTGCCAGCAGTGGGCCCTTACAAGAGACCCAGTACTTC. The chain carries TRBV2 and TRBJ2-5; D call uncertain. CDR1 and CDR2 from the germline V gene are SNHLY and FYNNEI. The CDR3 has 13 residues. Trimming stripped 4 bases from V and 2 bases from J, with 8 bases between. Based on the CDR3 plus reference TRBV2 and TRBJ2-5, the full variable domain is EPEVTQTPSHQVTQMGQEVILRCVPISNHLYFYWYRQILGQKVEFLVSFYNNEISEKSEIFDDQFSVERPDGSNFTLKIRSTKLEDSAMYFCASSGPLQETQYFGPGTRLLVL.

Concerning this clone itself: The conserved phenylalanine or tryptophan normally closing the CDR3 is absent here, so this likely arose from a read error. No DNA is shown, since the ends of the CDR3 on it are uncertain; the CDR3 is the one TCRdb lists. The chain employs TRBV18 and TRBJ1-1. The CDR3 length equals 8 residues, ends included. CDR1 is KGHSH and CDR2 is LQKENI in the germline V gene. Here the CDR3 reads CASSPLGI.

The rearrangement joins TRBV9 to TRBJ2-5; 7 nucleotides line up with TRBD2. With V trimmed by 0 bases and J by 2 bases, 4 bases remained unmatched. Germline assignment: CDR1 SGDLS and CDR2 YYNGEE. The CDR3 loop spans 15 amino acids. The CDR3 region has the DNA TGTGCCAGCAGCGTAGGTCGGGGGGATCAAGAGACCCAGTACTTC. It translates to CASSVGRGDQETQYF.